Reported below is one T cell receptor beta chain. The CDR3 totals 12 residues. Germline CDR1 reads LGHDT; CDR2 reads YNNKEL (reference sequence). Trimming removed 1 base at V and 13 bases at J, with 14 bases between. This sample was taken from a study of blood T cell repertoires in COVID-19. Study information: Material from acute and convalescent COVID-19 was sourced from the United States, Italy and Spain.

Per the study methods: Amplification from reference gene primers served as the basis for estimated nucleated cell counts. Using immunoSEQ multiplex PCR, the repertoire was profiled, and TCRdb retains in-frame clones only, with some absent. V and J calls and clone size are given by that table; D and trimming were obtained from the DNA. The sample lists around 230,000 clones, around 87% occurring once. Sequencing was carried out using peripheral blood. The J gene is TRBJ2-7, the V gene TRBV3-1 (or the pseudogene TRBV3-2); D not resolved. The TCR sequence derives from a man in his sixties who had recovered from COVID-19. The CDR3 reads CASSQGRLLRYF. In DNA, the CDR3 is TGTGCCAGCAGCCAAGGTCGACTCCTAAGATACTTC.